The present entry profiles one T cell receptor beta chain with its context. TCRdb itself ran the 5' RACE reads through MiXCR, one entry per CDR3 protein. The sample includes about 140,000 distinct CDR3 sequences, roughly 8.8% of them seen just once. V shed 4 bases, J shed 1 base, and the junction held 6 bases outside the gene matches. The germline gives CDR1 LGHDT, CDR2 YNNKEL (reference sequence). The CDR3 consists of 16 residues. This sample is drawn from a study of CD8 T cells in ankylosing spondylitis. Sequenced sample: synovial fluid, either unsorted or a sorted T cell fraction (not recorded which). The receptor's source is a male donor with ankylosing spondylitis. The chain has TRBV3-1 and TRBJ2-2, with 7 bases that match TRBD1. CDR3 residues: CASSLMTGMNTGELFF. In DNA form, the CDR3 reads TGTGCCAGCAGCCTTATGACAGGGATGAACACCGGGGAGCTGTTTTTT.